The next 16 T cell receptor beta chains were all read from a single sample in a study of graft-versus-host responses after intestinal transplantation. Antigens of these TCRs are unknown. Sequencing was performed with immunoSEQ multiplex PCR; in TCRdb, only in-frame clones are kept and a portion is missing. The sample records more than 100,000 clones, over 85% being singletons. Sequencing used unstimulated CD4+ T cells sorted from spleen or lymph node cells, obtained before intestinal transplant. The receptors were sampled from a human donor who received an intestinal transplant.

The CDR3 reads CATSAGTYEQYF. Written as DNA, the CDR3 is TGTGCCACCAGCGCAGGAACCTACGAGCAGTACTTC. This chain connects TRBV15 to TRBJ2-7; D gene uncertain. The V end was cut by 5 bases, the J end by 2 bases, with 7 bases between. CDR1 is LNHNV and CDR2 is YYDKDF in the germline V gene (reference sequence). This CDR3 contains 12 residues.

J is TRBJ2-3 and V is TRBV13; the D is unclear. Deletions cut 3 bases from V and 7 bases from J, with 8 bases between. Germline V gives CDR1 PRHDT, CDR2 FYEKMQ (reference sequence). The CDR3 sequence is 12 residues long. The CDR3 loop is CASSFAPNTQYF. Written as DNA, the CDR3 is TGTGCCAGCAGCTTCGCTCCGAATACGCAGTATTTT.

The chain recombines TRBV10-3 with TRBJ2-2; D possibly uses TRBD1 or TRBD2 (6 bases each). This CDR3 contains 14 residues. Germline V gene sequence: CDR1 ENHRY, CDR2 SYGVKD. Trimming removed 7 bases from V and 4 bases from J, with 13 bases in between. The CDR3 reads CAITGAGGTGELFF. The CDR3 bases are TGTGCCATCACGGGGGCAGGCGGCACCGGGGAGCTGTTTTTT.

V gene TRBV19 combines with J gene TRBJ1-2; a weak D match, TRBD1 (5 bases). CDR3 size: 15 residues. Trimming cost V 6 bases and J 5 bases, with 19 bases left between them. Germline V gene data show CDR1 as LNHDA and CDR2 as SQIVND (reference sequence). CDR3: CASSPTGLLTYGYTF. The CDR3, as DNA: TGTGCCAGTAGCCCCACAGGATTACTAACTTATGGCTACACCTTC. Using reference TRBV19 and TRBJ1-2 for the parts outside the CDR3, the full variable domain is DGGITQSPKYLFRKEGQNVTLSCEQNLNHDAMYWYRQDPGQGLRLIYYSQIVNDFQKGDIAEGYSVSREKKESFPLTVTSAQKNPTAFYLCASSPTGLLTYGYTFGSGTRLTVV.

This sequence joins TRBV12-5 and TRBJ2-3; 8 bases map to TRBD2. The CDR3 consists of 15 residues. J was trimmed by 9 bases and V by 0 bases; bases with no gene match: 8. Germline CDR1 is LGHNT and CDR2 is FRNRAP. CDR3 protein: CASGLVRREDGTQYF. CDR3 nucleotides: TGTGCTAGTGGTTTGGTAAGGCGGGAGGATGGGACGCAGTATTTT.

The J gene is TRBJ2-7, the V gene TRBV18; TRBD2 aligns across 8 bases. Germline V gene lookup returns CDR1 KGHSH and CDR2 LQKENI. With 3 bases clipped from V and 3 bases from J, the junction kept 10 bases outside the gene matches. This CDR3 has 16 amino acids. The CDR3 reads CASSPGGAGEVYEQYF. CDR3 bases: TGTGCCAGCTCACCTGGGGGAGCGGGAGAAGTCTACGAGCAGTACTTC.

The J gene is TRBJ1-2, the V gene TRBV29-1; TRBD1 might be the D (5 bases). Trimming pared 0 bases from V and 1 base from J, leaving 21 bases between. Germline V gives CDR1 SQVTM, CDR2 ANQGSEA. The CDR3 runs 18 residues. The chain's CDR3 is CSVEDALTDKVYNYGYTF. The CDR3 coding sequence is TGCAGCGTTGAAGATGCGTTGACGGACAAGGTATATAACTATGGCTACACCTTC.

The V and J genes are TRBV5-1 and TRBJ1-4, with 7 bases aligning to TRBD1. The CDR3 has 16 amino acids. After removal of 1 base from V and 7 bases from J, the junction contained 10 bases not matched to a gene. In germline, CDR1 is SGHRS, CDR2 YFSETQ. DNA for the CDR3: TGCGCCAGCAGCTTGCGTTCACCCCAGGGGGGTGAAAAACTGTTTTTT. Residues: CASSLRSPQGGEKLFF.

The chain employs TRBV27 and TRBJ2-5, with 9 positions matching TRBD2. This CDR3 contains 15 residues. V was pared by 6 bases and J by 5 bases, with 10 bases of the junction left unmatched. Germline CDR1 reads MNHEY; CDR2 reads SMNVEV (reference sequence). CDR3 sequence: CASRSTSGPRETQYF. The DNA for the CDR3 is TGTGCCAGCAGGTCTACTAGCGGGCCTAGGGAGACCCAGTACTTC.

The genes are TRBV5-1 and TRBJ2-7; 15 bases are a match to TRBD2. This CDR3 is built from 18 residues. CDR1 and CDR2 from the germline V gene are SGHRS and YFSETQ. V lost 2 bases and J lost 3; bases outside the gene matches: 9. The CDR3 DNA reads TGCGCCAGCAGCTTAGTACCCAAGGGACTAGCGGGAGGCTACGAGCAGTACTTC. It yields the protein CASSLVPKGLAGGYEQYF.

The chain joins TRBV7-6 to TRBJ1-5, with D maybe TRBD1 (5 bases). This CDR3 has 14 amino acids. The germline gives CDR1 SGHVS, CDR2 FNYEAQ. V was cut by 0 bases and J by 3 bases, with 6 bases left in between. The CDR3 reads CASSLAGVNQPQHF. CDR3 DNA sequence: TGTGCCAGCAGCTTAGCAGGGGTCAATCAGCCCCAGCATTTT. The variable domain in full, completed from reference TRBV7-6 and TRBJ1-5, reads GAGVSQSPRYKVTKRGQDVALRCDPISGHVSLYWYRQALGQGPEFLTYFNYEAQQDKSGLPNDRFSAERPEGSISTLTIQRTEQRDSAMYRCASSLAGVNQPQHFGDGTRLSIL.

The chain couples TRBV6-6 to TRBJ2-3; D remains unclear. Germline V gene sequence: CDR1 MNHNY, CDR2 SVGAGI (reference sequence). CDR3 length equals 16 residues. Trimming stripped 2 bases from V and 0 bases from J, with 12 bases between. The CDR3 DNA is TGTGCCAGCAGTTACAGGGCCGGTACTAGCACAGATACGCAGTATTTT. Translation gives CASSYRAGTSTDTQYF.

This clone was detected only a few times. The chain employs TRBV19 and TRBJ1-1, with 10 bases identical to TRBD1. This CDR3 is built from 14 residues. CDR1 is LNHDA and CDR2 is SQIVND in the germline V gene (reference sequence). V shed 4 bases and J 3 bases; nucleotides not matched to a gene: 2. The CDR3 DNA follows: TGTGCCAGTAGTAAGGACAGGGGGGACACTGAAGCTTTCTTT. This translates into CASSKDRGDTEAFF.

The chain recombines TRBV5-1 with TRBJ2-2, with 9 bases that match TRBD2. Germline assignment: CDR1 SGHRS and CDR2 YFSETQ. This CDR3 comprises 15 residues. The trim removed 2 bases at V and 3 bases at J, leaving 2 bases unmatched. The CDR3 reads CASSFRLADTGELFF. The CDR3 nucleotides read TGCGCCAGCAGCTTTCGACTAGCGGACACCGGGGAGCTGTTTTTT. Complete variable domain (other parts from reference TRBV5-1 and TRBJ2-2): KAGVTQTPRYLIKTRGQQVTLSCSPISGHRSVSWYQQTPGQGLQFLFEYFSETQRNKGNFPGRFSGRQFSNSRSEMNVSTLELGDSALYLCASSFRLADTGELFFGEGSRLTVL.

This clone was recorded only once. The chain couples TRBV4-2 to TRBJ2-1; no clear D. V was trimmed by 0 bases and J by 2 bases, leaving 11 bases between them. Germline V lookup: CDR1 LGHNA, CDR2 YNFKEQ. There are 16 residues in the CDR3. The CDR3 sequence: CASSQDTREAYNEQFF. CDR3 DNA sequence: TGTGCCAGCAGCCAAGATACCCGCGAAGCCTACAATGAGCAGTTCTTC.

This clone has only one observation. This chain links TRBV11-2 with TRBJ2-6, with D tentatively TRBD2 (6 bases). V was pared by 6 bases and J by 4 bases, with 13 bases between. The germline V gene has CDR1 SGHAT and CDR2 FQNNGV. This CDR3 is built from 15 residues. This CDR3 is CASSPGGSGANVLTF. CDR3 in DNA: TGTGCCAGCAGTCCTGGGGGGTCGGGGGCCAACGTCCTGACTTTC.